The present T cell receptor (beta chain) was sequenced within a study of cytomegalovirus exposure and HLA in healthy donors. Study summary: It was reported in a later analysis that the same platform had been used for the roughly 110 validation repertoires as for the approximately 730 first-cohort repertoires.

Study-wide findings and caveats: Reports credit the classifier with highly specific, highly sensitive diagnosis of cytomegalovirus status.

TCRdb's table, derived via immunoSEQ multiplex PCR, lists solely in-frame clones and lacks some. The sample consists of fewer than 95,000 clones, roughly 94% of them appearing once. Concerning this clone itself: The antigen is undetermined.

V lost 6 bases, J lost 2 bases, and 5 bases stayed unmatched. Germline loops: CDR1 SNHLY, CDR2 FYNNEI. The CDR3 extends over 15 amino acids. Sequencing was carried out using PBMCs. The receptor's source is a woman between 18 and 30 years old in good health and CMV-seronegative. The gene calls are TRBV2 and TRBJ2-5; TRBD2 aligns across 11 bases. This chain's CDR3 is CASSLAGGHQETQYF. In DNA form, the CDR3 reads TGTGCCAGCAGCTTAGCGGGGGGGCATCAAGAGACCCAGTACTTC.